These 22 T cell receptor beta chains originate from one sample sequenced in a study of cytomegalovirus exposure and HLA in healthy donors (dated by TCRdb to 2016 to 2017). Libraries were constructed by the immunoSEQ multiplex PCR assay. The multiplex PCR relied on a mix of 60 forward primers for TCR Vbeta segments and 13 reverse primers for TCR Jbeta segments. In TCRdb, the immuneACCESS table is reduced to in-frame sequences with V and J assigned. These tables do not hold every clone; where another copy was compared, an unresolved V gene accounts for under half, and the others remain unexplained. Within this sample are about 130,000 clones, with around 8.5% of them counted one time only. The ten largest clones represent under 7% of the sample. Specimen: PBMCs. Receptors originate from a middle-aged man in good health and CMV-seronegative.

There are a few counts of this clone. V usage is TRBV6-5 and J usage is TRBJ2-7; the D gene is possibly TRBD2 (5 bases). Germline V gene sequence: CDR1 MNHEY, CDR2 SVGAGI. Trimming pared 11 bases from V and 5 bases from J, leaving 10 bases between. The CDR3 length is 10 residues. CDR3 sequence (DNA): TGTGCCGGGTTGCGGGACGAGCAGTACTTC. This encodes CAGLRDEQYF.

This clone was seen only a few times. The chain employs TRBV7-8 and TRBJ1-3, with 11 bases matching TRBD1. The germline gives CDR1 SGHVS, CDR2 FQNEAQ. V lost 3 bases to trimming and J lost 3 bases; unmatched junction nucleotides: 1. The CDR3 is made up of 15 amino acids. Here the CDR3 DNA reads TGTGCCAGCAGCTTTGGGACAGGGGGTGGAAACACCATATATTTT. As protein: CASSFGTGGGNTIYF. Full variable domain (missing parts from reference TRBV7-8 and TRBJ1-3): GAGVSQSPRYKVAKRGQDVALRCDPISGHVSLFWYQQALGQGPEFLTYFQNEAQLDKSGLPSDRFFAERPEGSVSTLKIQRTQQEDSAVYLCASSFGTGGGNTIYFGEGSWLTVV.

This clone has just a few counts. This chain joins TRBV7-9 and TRBJ2-1; 7 bases match TRBD2. The CDR3 loop spans 16 amino acids. In germline, CDR1 is SEHNR, CDR2 FQNEAQ (reference sequence). The trim removed 5 bases at V and 2 bases at J, leaving 9 bases unmatched. The CDR3 loop reads CASSGGGSLTYNEQFF. The CDR3 nucleotides read TGTGCCAGCAGCGGGGGGGGAAGTCTCACCTACAATGAGCAGTTCTTC.

The genes are TRBV6-1 and TRBJ2-5; TRBD2 matches 8 bases. This CDR3 region has 17 residues. Per germline, CDR1 MNHNS and CDR2 SASEGT. Trimming took 3 bases from V and 5 from J; bases not matched to a gene: 14. The CDR3 sequence: CASSEGIPGGGRETQYF. Written as DNA, the CDR3 is TGTGCCAGCAGTGAGGGAATACCCGGGGGGGGGCGGGAGACCCAGTACTTC.

The V and J genes are TRBV5-5 and TRBJ1-1; TRBD1 might be the D (5 bases). The CDR3 runs to 14 residues. CDR1 and CDR2 (germline): SGHKS, YYEKEE (reference sequence). V lost 3 bases and J lost 4, with 13 bases in between. The CDR3 loop reads CASSWGDRSTEAFF. In nucleotides, the CDR3 is TGTGCCAGCAGCTGGGGGGACCGGAGCACTGAAGCTTTCTTT.

This clone was seen at least ten times. V usage is TRBV30 and J usage is TRBJ2-1; possibly TRBD1 for D (6 bases). V lost 5 bases and J lost 0, with 14 bases in between. The CDR3 has 15 amino acids. The germline CDR1 and CDR2 sequences are GTSNPN and SVGIG (reference sequence). CDR3 sequence (DNA): TGTGCCTGGGGTACAACAGGGCGCTCCTACAATGAGCAGTTCTTC. Translation gives CAWGTTGRSYNEQFF.

The chain joins TRBV7-9 to TRBJ2-5; the D is unclear. The end of the DNA aligns better with TRBJ2-7, so the J call may be wrong. The V gene's germline CDR1 is SEHNR and CDR2 FQNEAQ (reference sequence). The CDR3 is 13 residues long. CDR3 sequence reads: CASSTFRSYEQYF. The CDR3 DNA follows: TGTGCCAGCAGCACCTTCCGCTCCTACGAGCAGTACTTC.

The V and J genes are TRBV4-2 and TRBJ1-1; possibly TRBD1 for D (5 bases). V lost 2 bases and J 1 base, leaving 5 bases between the germline ends. This CDR3 spans 13 amino acids. CDR1 is LGHNA, CDR2 YNFKEQ, per germline. The CDR3 DNA is TGTGCCAGCAGCCAAAGGGGGAACACTGAAGCTTTCTTT. It yields the protein CASSQRGNTEAFF.

CDR3 nucleotides: TGTGCCAGCAGGGGGGGAATTTATGGCTACACCTTC. Encoded protein: CASRGGIYGYTF. V and J are TRBV9 and TRBJ1-2; maybe TRBD1 (5 bases). Germline V gene sequence: CDR1 SGDLS, CDR2 YYNGEE. V lost 5 bases and J lost 5, with 10 bases in between. The CDR3 sequence is 12 residues long.

The chain has TRBV5-1 and TRBJ2-2; 7 bases fit TRBD2. Looked up from germline, CDR1 is SGHRS and CDR2 is YFSETQ. The junction had 7 bases not matched to a gene; V was cut back by 1 base and J by 4 bases. CDR3 length equals 16 residues. This chain's CDR3 is CASSLNRGEVTGELFF. The CDR3 region has the DNA TGCGCCAGCAGCTTGAATCGGGGGGAGGTCACCGGGGAGCTGTTTTTT.

The chain recombines TRBV5-6 with TRBJ2-5; 11 positions agree with TRBD2. V was clipped by 0 bases and J by 4 bases; unmatched bases: 2. Per germline, CDR1 SGHDT and CDR2 YYEEEE. This CDR3 contains 15 residues. CDR3 sequence: CASSLVSGGVETQYF. CDR3 sequence (DNA): TGTGCCAGCAGCTTGGTTAGCGGGGGGGTAGAGACCCAGTACTTC.

This clone came up many times. This rearrangement joins TRBV5-8 to TRBJ1-1, with D unresolved. V lost 7 bases and J 5 bases, leaving 12 bases between the germline ends. From germline, CDR1 is SGHTS and CDR2 YDEGEE. This CDR3 comprises 12 residues. The CDR3 sequence: CASGPPGTEAFF. The CDR3, as DNA: TGTGCCAGCGGTCCCCCGGGGACTGAAGCTTTCTTT.

This clone appeared a few times. The chain recombines TRBV4-3 with TRBJ1-1; TRBD1 aligns across 7 bases. The CDR3 length is 17 residues. Unmatched junction bases numbered 10, after V lost 2 bases and J lost 1 base. The germline V gene encodes CDR1 LGHNA and CDR2 YSLEER. The CDR3 sequence: CASSQNPTGDSNTEAFF. The CDR3, as DNA: TGCGCCAGCAGCCAAAACCCCACAGGGGACTCGAACACTGAAGCTTTCTTT.

The rearrangement joins TRBV11-2 to TRBJ2-3, with TRBD2 matching 7 bases. This CDR3 contains 16 residues. Per germline, CDR1 SGHAT and CDR2 FQNNGV. With 1 base clipped from V and 4 bases from J, the junction kept 8 bases outside the gene matches. CDR3 region: CASSLGFGGGADTQYF. CDR3 DNA: TGTGCCAGCAGCTTAGGATTTGGTGGGGGGGCAGATACGCAGTATTTT.

A few counts support this clone. J is TRBJ2-2 and V is TRBV4-1, with D tentatively TRBD2 (6 bases). CDR1 is MGHRA, CDR2 YSYEKL, per germline. V lost 4 bases and J 7 bases, leaving 16 bases between the germline ends. The CDR3 spans 15 residues. The CDR3 spells CASSPIWGDGGELFF. The CDR3 DNA follows: TGCGCCAGCAGCCCTATCTGGGGGGACGGCGGGGAGCTGTTTTTT.

The chain has TRBV7-2 and TRBJ1-3; weak D call: TRBD1 (5 bases). Germline V gene sequence: CDR1 SGHTA, CDR2 FQGNSA. The CDR3 has 15 amino acids. Between the trimmed V and J ends, which lost 5 bases and 0 bases, there was a span of 11 bases. The CDR3 protein is CASSQFRDSGNTIYF. The CDR3 coding sequence is TGTGCCAGCAGCCAATTCAGGGACTCTGGAAACACCATATATTTT.

In its sample, this clone was seen a few times. CDR3 bases: TGCGCCAGCAGCTGGACAGGGAGTGGCTATGGCTACACCTTC. Translated: CASSWTGSGYGYTF. V and J are TRBV5-1 and TRBJ1-2; 8 nucleotides align to TRBD1. The trim removed 3 bases at V and 4 bases at J, leaving 5 bases unmatched. The CDR3 has 14 residues. The germline gives CDR1 SGHRS, CDR2 YFSETQ.

In its sample, this clone was seen many times. The V and J genes are TRBV5-4 and TRBJ2-4; TRBD1 matches at 7 bases. With 4 bases clipped from V and 0 bases from J, the junction kept 7 bases outside the gene matches. From germline, CDR1 is SGHNT and CDR2 YYREEE (reference sequence). CDR3 size: 16 residues. Here the CDR3 reads CASSVDRVGAKNIQYF. CDR3 nucleotide sequence: TGTGCCAGCAGCGTCGACAGGGTGGGAGCCAAAAACATTCAGTACTTC.

This clone appeared a few times. The genes are TRBV6-1 and TRBJ2-2; D perhaps matches TRBD2 (6 bases). The CDR3 runs to 15 residues. Germline assignment: CDR1 MNHNS and CDR2 SASEGT. V shed 7 bases and J shed 4 bases, with 16 bases lying between them. The CDR3 DNA reads TGTGCCAGCAACCCCGGGAGCACATTCACCGGGGAGCTGTTTTTT. This gives the protein CASNPGSTFTGELFF.

The chain links TRBV7-9 to TRBJ1-2; D call uncertain. The CDR3 extends over 14 amino acids. Germline V gene data show CDR1 as SEHNR and CDR2 as FQNEAQ (reference sequence). V shed 1 base and J shed 6 bases, with 12 bases lying between them. CDR3 bases: TGTGCCAGCAGCTTAGAAGTCCGAGGCAATGGCTACACCTTC. Encoded protein: CASSLEVRGNGYTF.

This clone was observed a few times. The V and J genes are TRBV4-1 and TRBJ1-6; D gene unclear. Germline CDR1 MGHRA, CDR2 YSYEKL. CDR3 length equals 15 residues. V gave up 2 bases and J gave up 3 bases, with 8 bases separating them. CDR3 coding DNA: TGCGCCAGCAGCCAAATTACAGTCTATAATTCACCCCTCCACTTT. Encoded protein: CASSQITVYNSPLHF.

This clone was seen only a few times. The chain links TRBV5-1 to TRBJ1-1, with D possibly being TRBD1 (6 bases). V lost 4 bases and J lost 5, with 21 bases in between. Germline V lookup: CDR1 SGHRS, CDR2 YFSETQ. CDR3 length: 16 amino acids. The CDR3 here is CASSTLNTTGKTEAFF. The CDR3 DNA sequence: TGCGCCAGCAGCACGCTTAACACAACAGGGAAGACTGAAGCTTTCTTT.